Listed here are 10 T cell receptor beta chains from one sample, sequenced in a study of T cell repertoires in cytomegalovirus infection. TCRdb reanalysed the reads using MiXCR and keeps one entry per CDR3 protein. The sample contains fewer than 1,000,000 distinct CDR3 sequences, roughly 30% of which appear only once. These receptors' antigens are unknown. The material sequenced was cultured CD8+ T cells from PBMCs, taken from culture after CMV antigen stimulation. The receptors come from a human donor in good health (CMV status not recorded). Some clones in this sample may be carry-over from other donors' samples.

The CDR3 nucleotides are TGTGCCAGCTTTGCGGGGGGCGGCACAGATACGCAGTATTTT. This translates into CASFAGGGTDTQYF. The chain carries TRBV6-5 and TRBJ2-3; 8 positions agree with TRBD2. The CDR3 covers 14 residues. V gave up 8 bases and J gave up 1 base; unmatched junction bases: 5. Germline-derived CDR1 and CDR2 are MNHEY and SVGAGI.

The chain has TRBV4-1 and TRBJ1-2; D unresolved. Germline lookup yields CDR1 MGHRA and CDR2 YSYEKL. Deletions cut 4 bases from V and 4 bases from J, with 16 bases between. The CDR3 contains 15 residues. This CDR3 reads CASSLLGLDPYGYTF. CDR3 coding DNA: TGCGCCAGCAGCCTCCTCGGACTGGACCCCTATGGCTACACCTTC.

This clonotype appeared a few times. The rearrangement uses TRBV7-8 and TRBJ2-3; TRBD2 matches at 15 bases. This CDR3 is built from 16 residues. CDR1 SGHVS and CDR2 FQNEAQ come from the germline V gene. The junction had 5 bases not matched to a gene; V was cut back by 4 bases and J by 6 bases. CDR3 nucleotides: TGTGCCAGCAGCTCCCCCGGACTAGCGGGGGGGGATACGCAGTATTTT. The encoded protein is CASSSPGLAGGDTQYF.

The gene calls are TRBV6-5 and TRBJ2-4; D may be TRBD1 or TRBD2 (5 bases each). This CDR3 region has 16 residues. The V gene lost 2 bases and the J gene lost 10 bases, with 21 bases spanning the gap. Per germline, CDR1 MNHEY and CDR2 SVGAGI. CDR3 loop: CASSYRDQRWGWIQYF. The CDR3 DNA reads as TGTGCCAGCAGTTACCGGGACCAGAGGTGGGGTTGGATTCAGTACTTC.

V usage is TRBV29-1 and J usage is TRBJ2-7; D remains unclear. V was pared by 7 bases and J by 2 bases, with 12 bases between. Germline-derived CDR1 and CDR2 are SQVTM and ANQGSEA. The CDR3 loop spans 12 amino acids. As DNA, the CDR3 is TGCAGCGGGGCGACCGCGACCTACGAGCAGTACTTC. The encoded protein is CSGATATYEQYF.

The V and J genes are TRBV12-3 or TRBV12-4 and TRBJ2-7; no clear D gene. V shed 5 bases and J shed 5 bases, with 10 bases lying between them. The CDR3 is made up of 12 amino acids. DNA of the CDR3: TGTGCCAGCAGTCTCAACATGGACGAGCAGTACTTC. Amino acid sequence: CASSLNMDEQYF.

The rearrangement joins TRBV4-1 to TRBJ2-7; tentative D call: TRBD1 (6 bases). The CDR3 extends over 16 amino acids. The V and J ends lost 1 base and 0 bases respectively, with 13 bases between them. The V gene's germline CDR1 is MGHRA and CDR2 YSYEKL. The DNA of the CDR3 is TGCGCCAGCAGCCAAGGAGGGGGTCGGGTCTCCTACGAGCAGTACTTC. Its protein is CASSQGGGRVSYEQYF.

This clonotype was seen repeatedly, ten times or more. The rearrangement links TRBV7-2 to TRBJ2-2; 12 bases line up with TRBD2. The CDR3 length is 17 residues. CDR1 is SGHTA and CDR2 is FQGNSA in the germline V gene. V lost 2 bases and J lost 6; bases outside the gene matches: 7. CDR3 loop: CASSLNRLAGAAGELFF. DNA of the CDR3: TGTGCCAGCAGCTTAAACCGACTAGCGGGGGCAGCCGGGGAGCTGTTTTTT.

The V call is TRBV4-1, the J call TRBJ1-6; no definite D call. The CDR3 totals 14 residues. V was cut by 0 bases and J by 9 bases, with 9 bases left in between. CDR1 is MGHRA, CDR2 YSYEKL, per germline. CDR3 sequence (DNA): TGCGCCAGCAGCCAAGAGGGGTTTCGTTCACCCCTCCACTTT. Its protein product is CASSQEGFRSPLHF.

This sequence joins TRBV12-3 or TRBV12-4 and TRBJ2-1; D possibly matches TRBD1 or TRBD2 (5 bases each). V lost 5 bases and J 8 bases, leaving 19 bases between the germline ends. The CDR3 consists of 15 residues. DNA for the CDR3: TGTGCCAGCAGTATGGGACGGATCGACCTCCATGAGCAGTTCTTC. As protein: CASSMGRIDLHEQFF.